This T cell receptor (beta chain) was captured in a study of T-cell memory formation after mild COVID-19. Study-wide background: For the most part, TCR clusters were specific to one donor.

This clonotype has ten or more counts. The target antigen is unknown. TCRdb re-called the 5' RACE reads with MiXCR, one entry per CDR3 protein. The profile shows about 82,000 distinct CDR3 sequences, roughly 16% of them singletons. Broader study findings: Clones that contracted from day 15 to 85 had balanced CD4/CD8; later expanders were CD4+ biased. The authors did not confirm SARS-CoV-2 specificity of second-wave clones peaking day 37.

V shed 1 base and J shed 1 base, with 5 bases lying between them. Per the germline V gene, CDR1 is SGHRS and CDR2 is YFSETQ. The CDR3 covers 13 residues. The V gene is TRBV5-1, the J gene TRBJ1-1; D gene ambiguous. The clonotype comes from a man younger than 35 who had mild COVID-19 (a few samples of this study predate the infection). Cell type and time point are not known. Sequenced: PBMCs or a T cell subset sorted from them (not recorded which). CDR3 sequence: CASSLTRNTEAFF. The CDR3 DNA is TGCGCCAGCAGCTTGACCAGGAACACTGAAGCTTTCTTT.